Reported below is one T cell receptor (beta chain). Trimming stripped 10 bases from V and 6 bases from J, with 17 bases between. CDR1 is SNHLY and CDR2 is FYNNEI in the germline V gene. The CDR3 has 13 residues. These data are taken from a study of blood T cells in healthy people across ages. The second PCR ran roughly 6 to 11 cycles with a sample-barcoded 5' primer and J-beta primers. Every cDNA molecule carried a tag from a template-switch adaptor bearing 12 random nucleotides. MiXCR was run by TCRdb on the 5' RACE reads, yielding one entry per CDR3 protein. Among approximately 2,000,000 distinct CDR3 sequences listed, 30% to 40% were seen once. Donors gave 9 to 10 milliliters of peripheral blood apiece.

The chain links TRBV2 to TRBJ2-3, with a weak D call TRBD2 (5 bases). The sequenced material came from blood. The sequence was obtained from a human donor in good health. DNA of the CDR3: TGTGCCACCGGAGCCACCCCGGGGGATACGCAGTATTTT. Its protein is CATGATPGDTQYF.